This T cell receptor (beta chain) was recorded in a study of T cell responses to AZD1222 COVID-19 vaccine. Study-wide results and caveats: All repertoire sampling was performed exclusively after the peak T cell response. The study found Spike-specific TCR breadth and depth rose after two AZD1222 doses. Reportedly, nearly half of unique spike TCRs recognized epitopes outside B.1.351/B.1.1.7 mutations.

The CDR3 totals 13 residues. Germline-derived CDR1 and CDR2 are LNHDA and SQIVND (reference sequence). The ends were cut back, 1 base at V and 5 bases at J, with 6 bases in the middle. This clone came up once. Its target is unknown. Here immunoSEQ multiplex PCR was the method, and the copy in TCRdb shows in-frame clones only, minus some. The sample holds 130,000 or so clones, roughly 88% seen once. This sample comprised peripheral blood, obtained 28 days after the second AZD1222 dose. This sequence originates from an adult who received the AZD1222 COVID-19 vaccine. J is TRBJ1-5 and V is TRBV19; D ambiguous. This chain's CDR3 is CASSIARDQPQHF. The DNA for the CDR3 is TGTGCCAGTAGTATAGCAAGGGATCAGCCCCAGCATTTT.